This T cell receptor beta chain was sequenced in a study of cytomegalovirus exposure and HLA in healthy donors (dated by TCRdb to 2017 to 2019). Regarding the complete study: According to a later analysis, the 120 or so validation repertoires were produced on the same platform as the 666 repertoires of the first cohort. Besides the first cohort of around 700 subjects, a separate validation cohort made up of 120 or so different subjects was used. The study combined high-throughput TCR immunosequencing, statistical association of individual TCRs with disease status, and machine learning to predict cytomegalovirus infection status. The study aimed to test whether cataloging public T cell receptors could reveal signatures of past pathogen exposure.

Comments on this clone: There is no known antigen for this receptor. No base-level quality is on record; no much larger clone is a single base apart.

Donors formed part of the validation cohort, which comprised 95 to 150 subjects and was distinct from the first cohort of several hundred subjects. Paper-wide results and their limitations: The authors suggested that the approach could potentially be extended to other disease states and immunological phenotypes. Three of the identified cytomegalovirus-associated TCR beta chains were confirmed in vitro to be specific for cytomegalovirus antigens. The study gave a list of about 150 TCR beta chains associated with cytomegalovirus. All 120 or so repertoires were used to score co-occurrence in the validation cohort in a later analysis, because that analysis had no HLA typing for the cohort. In both the original and validation cohorts, the classifier was reported to diagnose cytomegalovirus status with high specificity and sensitivity. Most TCR sequences were observed very rarely across donors, whereas some public TCRs were present in many individuals. A later analysis found that TCRs clustered in the first cohort also tended to co-occur in the roughly 110 validation repertoires, with approximately 95% of cluster scores above 0.

The library relied on the immunoSEQ multiplex PCR assay. The authors' pipeline ran thus. A statistical classification framework was built to diagnose cytomegalovirus status from the catalog of TCR beta chain sequences. TCRdb's version of the immuneACCESS table is confined to in-frame rearrangements and falls short of the full clone set. An unresolved V gene accounts for under half of the shortfall where checked; the remainder is of unknown origin. For V, J and clone size, that table is used; D and trimming come from the DNA. The sample yields some 110,000 clones; approximately 88% were counted once. The top ten hold 1.5% to 2% of the sample. After removal of 4 bases from V and 1 base from J, the junction retains 10 bases not matched to a gene. The germline V gene (reference sequence) specifies LNHDA as CDR1 and SQIVND as CDR2. From the cysteine up to the phenylalanine, the CDR3 has a length of 17 residues. The CDR3 DNA has 51 bases and is translated from base 1.

The source of this sequence is a man between 18 and 35 years old in good health and CMV-seronegative. The specimen sequenced was PBMCs. In this chain, TRBV19 is recombined with TRBJ1-1; a stretch of 9 junction bases matches TRBD1. The CDR3 reads CASSRAPGQGSNTEAFF. In nucleotides, the sequence is TGTGCCAGTAGTAGAGCGCCGGGACAGGGATCGAACACTGAAGCTTTCTTT. This CDR3, with the reference TRBV19 and TRBJ1-1 proteins standing in past its ends, gives the full variable domain DGGITQSPKYLFRKEGQNVTLSCEQNLNHDAMYWYRQDPGQGLRLIYYSQIVNDFQKGDIAEGYSVSREKKESFPLTVTSAQKNPTAFYLCASSRAPGQGSNTEAFFGQGTRLTVV.